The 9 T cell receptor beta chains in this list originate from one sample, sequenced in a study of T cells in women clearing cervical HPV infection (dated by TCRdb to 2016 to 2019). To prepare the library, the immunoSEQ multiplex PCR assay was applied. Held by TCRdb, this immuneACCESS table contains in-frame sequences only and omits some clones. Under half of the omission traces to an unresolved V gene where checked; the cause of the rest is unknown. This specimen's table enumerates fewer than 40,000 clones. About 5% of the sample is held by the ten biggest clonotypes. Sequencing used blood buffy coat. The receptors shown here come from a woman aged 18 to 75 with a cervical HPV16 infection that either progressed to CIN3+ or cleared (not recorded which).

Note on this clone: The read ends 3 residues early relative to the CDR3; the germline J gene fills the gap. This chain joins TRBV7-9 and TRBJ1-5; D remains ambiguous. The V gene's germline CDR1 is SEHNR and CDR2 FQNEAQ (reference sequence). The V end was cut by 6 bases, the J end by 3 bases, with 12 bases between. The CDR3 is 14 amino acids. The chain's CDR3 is CASSSHGVNQPQHF. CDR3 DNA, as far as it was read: TGTGCCAGCAGTTCTCACGGGGTCAATCAGCCC.

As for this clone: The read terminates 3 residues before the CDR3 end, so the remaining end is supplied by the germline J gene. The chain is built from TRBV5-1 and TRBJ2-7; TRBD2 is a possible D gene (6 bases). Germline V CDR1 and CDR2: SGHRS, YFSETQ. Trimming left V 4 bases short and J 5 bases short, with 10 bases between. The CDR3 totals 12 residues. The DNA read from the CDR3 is TGCGCCAGCAGCCCGGGGGTCCACGAG. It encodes CASSPGVHE. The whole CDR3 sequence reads CASSPGVHEQYF.

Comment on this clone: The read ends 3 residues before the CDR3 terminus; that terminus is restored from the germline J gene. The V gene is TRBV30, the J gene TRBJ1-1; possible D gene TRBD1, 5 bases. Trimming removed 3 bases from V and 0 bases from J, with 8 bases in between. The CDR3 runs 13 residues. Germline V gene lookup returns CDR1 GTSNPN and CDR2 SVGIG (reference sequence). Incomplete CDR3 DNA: TGTGCCTGGAGGAGACAGTTGAACACTGAA. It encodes CAWRRQLNTE. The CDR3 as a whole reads CAWRRQLNTEAFF.

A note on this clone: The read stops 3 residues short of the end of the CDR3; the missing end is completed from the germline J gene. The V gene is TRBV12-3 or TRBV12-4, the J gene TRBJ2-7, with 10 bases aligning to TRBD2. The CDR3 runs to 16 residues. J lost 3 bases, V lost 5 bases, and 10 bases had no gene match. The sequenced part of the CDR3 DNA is TGTGCCAGCAGTCCCCCGGGACTAGCGAAAAACTACGAG. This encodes CASSPPGLAKNYE. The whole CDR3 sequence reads CASSPPGLAKNYEQYF.

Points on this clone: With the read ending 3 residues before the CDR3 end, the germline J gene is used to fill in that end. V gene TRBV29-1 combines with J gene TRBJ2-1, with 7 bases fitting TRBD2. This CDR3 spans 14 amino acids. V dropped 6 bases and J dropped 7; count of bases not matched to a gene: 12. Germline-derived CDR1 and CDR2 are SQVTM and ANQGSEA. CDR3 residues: CSVSGGTIGNEQFF. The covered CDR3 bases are TGCAGCGTCTCTGGGGGGACTATCGGAAATGAG.

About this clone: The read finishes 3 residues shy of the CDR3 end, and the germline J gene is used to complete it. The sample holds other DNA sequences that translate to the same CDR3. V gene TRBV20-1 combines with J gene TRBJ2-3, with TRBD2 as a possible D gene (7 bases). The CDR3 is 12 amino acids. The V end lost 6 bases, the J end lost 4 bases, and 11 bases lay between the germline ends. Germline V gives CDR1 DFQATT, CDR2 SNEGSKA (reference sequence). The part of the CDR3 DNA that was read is TGCAGTGCAGGGGGGGCCGCAGATACG. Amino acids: CSAGGAADT. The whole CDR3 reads CSAGGAADTQYF.

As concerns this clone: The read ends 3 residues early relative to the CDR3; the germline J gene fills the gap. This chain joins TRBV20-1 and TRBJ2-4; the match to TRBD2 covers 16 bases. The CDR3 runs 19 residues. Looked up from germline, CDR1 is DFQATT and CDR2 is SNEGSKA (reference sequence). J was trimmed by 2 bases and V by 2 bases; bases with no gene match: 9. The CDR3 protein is CSARSYGTSGGAPKNIQYF. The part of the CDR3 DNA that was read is TGCAGTGCTAGATCTTACGGGACTAGCGGGGGGGCCCCCAAAAACATT.

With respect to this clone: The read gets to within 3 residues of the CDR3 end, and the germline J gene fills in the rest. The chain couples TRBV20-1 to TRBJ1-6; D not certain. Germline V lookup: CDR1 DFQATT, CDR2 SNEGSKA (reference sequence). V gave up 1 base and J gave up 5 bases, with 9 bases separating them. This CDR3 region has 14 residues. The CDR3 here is CSARVGQDNSPLHF. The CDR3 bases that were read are TGCAGTGCTAGAGTAGGGCAGGATAATTCACCC.

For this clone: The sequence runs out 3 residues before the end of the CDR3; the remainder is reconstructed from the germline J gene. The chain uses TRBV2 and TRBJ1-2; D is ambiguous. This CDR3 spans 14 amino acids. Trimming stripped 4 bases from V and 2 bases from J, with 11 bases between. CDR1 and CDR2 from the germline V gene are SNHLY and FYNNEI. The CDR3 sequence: CASSANTRNYGYTF. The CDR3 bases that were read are TGTGCCAGCAGTGCTAATACCCGCAACTATGGC.